This T cell receptor beta chain was identified during a study of persistence of HIV-infected CD4 T cells. Study-level information: A couple of participants gave one leukapheresis sample; others gave up to about 180 mL blood repeatedly.

The libraries were made with immunoSEQ version 4 in survey mode. Profiling relied on immunoSEQ multiplex PCR, and the TCRdb table lists in-frame clones only, not all of them. The table has 48,000 or so clones, 75% to 85% seen once. Germline CDR1 and CDR2: SNHLY and FYNNEI. The CDR3 covers 16 residues. V shed 6 bases and J shed 2 bases, with 16 bases lying between them. Stimulation used approximately 10 ug/mL lysate from CMV-infected fibroblasts. Memory cells lacking CD40L and CD69 with high CD45RO were sorted. About this clone: Its antigen remains unknown.

Sample: CD4+ T cells sorted from PBMCs after roughly 19-hour stimulation, taken from a patient who received antiretroviral therapy. The chain links TRBV2 to TRBJ2-2; weak D call: TRBD2 (6 bases). The TCR originated in an adult man with HIV who was CMV-seropositive. Here the CDR3 DNA reads TGTGCCAGCAGCCCATTAGCGGACTTTAACACCGGGGAGCTGTTTTTT. It yields the protein CASSPLADFNTGELFF.